The 26 T cell receptor beta chains listed next were all sequenced from one sample in a study of T cell repertoires in cytomegalovirus infection. A single record per CDR3 protein comes from TCRdb applying MiXCR to the reads. The sample yields approximately 170,000 distinct CDR3 sequences, 17% seen once. Sequencing input: CD8+ T cells from PBMCs. The source of these receptors is a human donor in good health (CMV status not recorded). Some clones in this sample may be carry-over from other donors' samples.

This clonotype appeared a few times. This chain connects TRBV7-2 to TRBJ2-7, with 8 nucleotides matching TRBD2. The germline V gene has CDR1 SGHTA and CDR2 FQGNSA. CDR3 length: 14 residues. V shed 2 bases, J shed 6 bases, and the junction held 6 bases outside the gene matches. Here the CDR3 DNA reads TGTGCCAGCAGCTTACGGGGCGGGGGGAGCGAGCAGTACTTC. Translation gives CASSLRGGGSEQYF.

The genes are TRBV6-6 and TRBJ2-3, with TRBD1 matching over 7 bases. With 6 bases clipped from V and 4 bases from J, the junction kept 7 bases outside the gene matches. The CDR3 covers 14 residues. Germline V lookup: CDR1 MNHNY, CDR2 SVGAGI (reference sequence). The CDR3 nucleotides are TGTGCCAGCAGAAGGACAGGTTACGCAGATACGCAGTATTTT. As protein: CASRRTGYADTQYF.

The chain has TRBV27 and TRBJ2-1; 7 bases fit TRBD1. Losses at the gene ends were 3 bases for V and 2 bases for J; bases not matched to a gene: 1. Germline V lookup: CDR1 MNHEY, CDR2 SMNVEV (reference sequence). This CDR3 region has 14 residues. The CDR3 here is CASSFGTAYNEQFF. CDR3 in DNA: TGTGCCAGCAGTTTTGGGACAGCCTACAATGAGCAGTTCTTC.

This chain connects TRBV20-1 to TRBJ1-1; D ambiguous. The CDR3 has 14 residues. Germline CDR1 DFQATT, CDR2 SNEGSKA (reference sequence). The V and J ends lost 3 bases and 0 bases respectively, with 11 bases between them. The CDR3 DNA follows: TGCAGTGCTAGGTCTGTATCGATGAACACTGAAGCTTTCTTT. Translation gives CSARSVSMNTEAFF.

The V and J genes are TRBV4-2 and TRBJ2-1; 11 bases align to TRBD2. From germline, CDR1 is LGHNA and CDR2 YNFKEQ. Trimming at V came to 1 base and at J to 7 bases, leaving 9 bases not matched to a gene. This CDR3 is 17 amino acids long. Here the CDR3 reads CASSQVTQGLADNEQFF. The CDR3 DNA follows: TGTGCCAGCAGCCAAGTTACCCAGGGACTAGCGGATAATGAGCAGTTCTTC.

This clonotype was seen only a few times. The chain is built from TRBV7-2 and TRBJ2-7; D may match TRBD1 or TRBD2 (5 bases each). The V gene lost 4 bases and the J gene lost 5 bases, with 6 bases spanning the gap. Germline V gene sequence: CDR1 SGHTA, CDR2 FQGNSA. The CDR3 runs to 11 residues. This CDR3 is CASSWDHEQYF. As DNA, the CDR3 is TGTGCCAGCAGCTGGGACCACGAGCAGTACTTC.

This clonotype was seen a handful of times. The rearrangement uses TRBV20-1 and TRBJ2-1; D may correspond to TRBD1 or TRBD2 (6 bases each). Germline V gene data show CDR1 as DFQATT and CDR2 as SNEGSKA (reference sequence). The CDR3 loop spans 12 amino acids. The V and J ends lost 5 bases and 8 bases respectively, with 13 bases between them. The CDR3 DNA follows: TGCAGTGCTCGGGGGCGTACACATGAGCAGTTCTTC. This sequence encodes CSARGRTHEQFF.

This clonotype was detected only a few times. The chain has TRBV27 and TRBJ2-2; no definite D call. Trimming cost V 5 bases and J 0 bases, with 16 bases left between them. The length of the CDR3 is 17 residues. Germline V gene lookup returns CDR1 MNHEY and CDR2 SMNVEV (reference sequence). The CDR3 spells CASSPTYAGANTGELFF. In nucleotides, the CDR3 is TGTGCCAGCAGTCCTACTTATGCTGGCGCGAACACCGGGGAGCTGTTTTTT.

V is TRBV28 and J is TRBJ1-3, with D hard to call. Germline CDR1 MDHEN, CDR2 SYDVKM. V lost 4 bases and J lost 0, with 7 bases in between. This CDR3 comprises 14 residues. The CDR3 DNA reads as TGTGCCAGCAGTTCACGGAGCTCTGGAAACACCATATATTTT. Translating gives CASSSRSSGNTIYF.

V and J are TRBV29-1 and TRBJ2-7; D is uncertain. Germline-derived CDR1 and CDR2 are SQVTM and ANQGSEA. The ends were cut back, 4 bases at V and 4 bases at J, with 8 bases in the middle. The CDR3 spans 11 residues. CDR3 DNA: TGCAGCGTTGTATCCGGGTACGAGCAGTACTTC. Its protein is CSVVSGYEQYF.

This clonotype was seen a few times. The V and J genes are TRBV12-3 or TRBV12-4 and TRBJ2-7; D is unresolved. This CDR3 has 12 amino acids. Trimming cost V 3 bases and J 3 bases, with 6 bases left between them. The CDR3 here is CASSFKGYEQYF. DNA of the CDR3: TGTGCCAGCAGTTTCAAGGGCTACGAGCAGTACTTC.

This clonotype was detected a few times. The chain links TRBV6-4 to TRBJ2-3; D possibly corresponds to TRBD1 (6 bases). Looked up from germline, CDR1 is MRHNA and CDR2 is SNTAGT. The CDR3 is made up of 14 amino acids. The V and J ends lost 6 bases and 4 bases respectively, with 14 bases between them. CDR3 DNA sequence: TGTGCCAGCAGAGATACAGGGTCCGCAGATACGCAGTATTTT. Translating gives CASRDTGSADTQYF.

This clonotype was observed a handful of times. CDR3 loop: CASSPWTSSMNTEAFF. CDR3 DNA sequence: TGTGCCAGCAGTCCCTGGACAAGTTCTATGAACACTGAAGCTTTCTTT. The chain combines TRBV6-5 with TRBJ1-1; D perhaps matches TRBD1 (5 bases). Trimming took 5 bases from V and 0 from J, leaving 16 bases between them. The germline V gene encodes CDR1 MNHEY and CDR2 SVGAGI. The CDR3 has 16 amino acids.

The rearrangement joins TRBV5-5 to TRBJ2-1, with D possibly TRBD1 on 6 matching bases. Germline CDR1 and CDR2: SGHKS and YYEKEE (reference sequence). V lost 2 bases and J lost 6, with 18 bases in between. The CDR3 spans 16 residues. The CDR3 spells CASSLDTGQVSNEQFF. The CDR3 DNA is TGTGCCAGCAGCTTAGATACAGGGCAGGTTAGCAATGAGCAGTTCTTC.

V gene TRBV7-2 combines with J gene TRBJ2-7; D is ambiguous. This CDR3 contains 12 residues. Looked up from germline, CDR1 is SGHTA and CDR2 is FQGNSA. Trimming shortened V by 7 bases and J by 6 bases, and 13 bases separated the two germline ends. CDR3 DNA: TGTGCCAGCACCACGGGCGGACCCGAGCAGTACTTC. Its protein is CASTTGGPEQYF.

The chain employs TRBV20-1 and TRBJ1-2; D unresolved. The V gene lost 0 bases and the J gene lost 0 bases, with 8 bases spanning the gap. This CDR3 has 14 amino acids. Looked up from germline, CDR1 is DFQATT and CDR2 is SNEGSKA (reference sequence). The CDR3: CSAREPTSNYGYTF. The DNA for the CDR3 is TGCAGTGCTAGAGAGCCCACCTCTAACTATGGCTACACCTTC.

The chain couples TRBV6-2 or TRBV6-3 to TRBJ2-3; D call uncertain. There are 11 residues in the CDR3. The V end was cut by 4 bases, the J end by 8 bases, with 7 bases between. Germline CDR1 MNHEY, CDR2 SVGEGT. CDR3 amino acids: CASSSSGTQYF. The CDR3 DNA sequence: TGTGCCAGCAGTTCCTCTGGTACGCAGTATTTT.

This chain connects TRBV7-2 to TRBJ2-7, with D perhaps matching TRBD2 (6 bases). The CDR3 covers 14 residues. Germline CDR1 and CDR2: SGHTA and FQGNSA. Trimming pared 1 base from V and 3 bases from J, leaving 10 bases between. The CDR3 region has the DNA TGTGCCAGCAGCTTAGTAGGTAGCGGCTACGAGCAGTACTTC. Translated, it gives CASSLVGSGYEQYF. Drawing the rest from reference TRBV7-2 and TRBJ2-7, the complete variable domain is GAGVSQSPSNKVTEKGKDVELRCDPISGHTALYWYRQSLGQGLEFLIYFQGNSAPDKSGLPSDRFSAERTGGSVSTLTIQRTQQEDSAVYLCASSLVGSGYEQYFGPGTRLTVT.

This clonotype was seen at least ten times. The chain links TRBV7-8 to TRBJ2-2; no clear D. Germline V gives CDR1 SGHVS, CDR2 FQNEAQ. Trimming shortened V by 6 bases and J by 2 bases, and 7 bases separated the two germline ends. The CDR3 runs to 13 residues. The CDR3 DNA sequence: TGTGCCAGCAGTTCTCTTAACACCGGGGAGCTGTTTTTT. Residues: CASSSLNTGELFF. The entire variable domain, with the rest obtained from reference TRBV7-8 and TRBJ2-2, is as follows: GAGVSQSPRYKVAKRGQDVALRCDPISGHVSLFWYQQALGQGPEFLTYFQNEAQLDKSGLPSDRFFAERPEGSVSTLKIQRTQQEDSAVYLCASSSLNTGELFFGEGSRLTVL.

There are a few counts of this clonotype. J is TRBJ1-2 and V is TRBV6-5, with D uncertain. The CDR3 has 12 residues. Germline V CDR1 and CDR2: MNHEY, SVGAGI. V lost 0 bases and J lost 7, with 6 bases in between. In nucleotides, the CDR3 is TGTGCCAGCAGTTACTCTTCGGGTGGCTACACCTTC. Its protein is CASSYSSGGYTF.

About this clonotype itself: At one end the junction does not follow the germline gene, possibly because of a read error. The chain combines TRBV6-2 or TRBV6-3 with TRBJ2-1; D is perhaps TRBD1 (6 bases). The CDR3 consists of 14 residues. Germline-derived CDR1 and CDR2 are MNHEY and SVGEGT. The CDR3 coding sequence is TGTGACAGCAGTTACTCGATCAGGGGAGATGAGCAGTTCTTC. Translating gives CDSSYSIRGDEQFF.

V gene TRBV11-3 combines with J gene TRBJ2-2, with D unclear. Trimming shortened V by 5 bases and J by 6 bases, and 10 bases separated the two germline ends. Germline V gene lookup returns CDR1 SGHNT and CDR2 YENEEA. This CDR3 contains 13 residues. CDR3 amino acids: CASSQRHAGELFF. Here the CDR3 DNA reads TGTGCCAGCAGCCAAAGACACGCCGGGGAGCTGTTTTTT.

This clonotype was found a few times. This sequence joins TRBV9 and TRBJ2-7; D assignment may be TRBD1 or TRBD2 (5 bases each). The CDR3 has 15 residues. V was clipped by 4 bases and J by 5 bases, with 19 bases between them. Germline lookup yields CDR1 SGDLS and CDR2 YYNGEE. The CDR3 region is CASSPRDGQGDEQYF. For the CDR3, the DNA is TGTGCCAGCAGCCCTCGGGACGGTCAAGGGGACGAGCAGTACTTC. Together with reference TRBV9 and TRBJ2-7, the CDR3 gives the full variable domain: DSGVTQTPKHLITATGQRVTLRCSPRSGDLSVYWYQQSLDQGLQFLIQYYNGEERAKGNILERFSAQQFPDLHSELNLSSLELGDSALYFCASSPRDGQGDEQYFGPGTRLTVT.

This clonotype came up a few times. The CDR3 DNA follows: TGTGCCAGCAGCACGTCTATTAGGGGAGCTTTCTTT. Translated, it gives CASSTSIRGAFF. The V call is TRBV7-8, the J call TRBJ1-1; TRBD1 might be the D (5 bases). Germline V gene sequence: CDR1 SGHVS, CDR2 FQNEAQ. This CDR3 region has 12 residues. V shed 5 bases and J shed 10 bases, with 14 bases lying between them.

There are a few counts of this clonotype. The chain carries TRBV7-8 and TRBJ2-7; TRBD1 matches 7 bases. The germline V gene has CDR1 SGHVS and CDR2 FQNEAQ. CDR3 size: 14 residues. The V segment lost 3 bases and the J segment 7 bases; nucleotides outside the gene matches: 9. The chain's CDR3 is CASSFEQGNSEQYF. The CDR3 DNA reads as TGTGCCAGCAGCTTTGAACAGGGGAACAGTGAGCAGTACTTC.

This clonotype has only a few counts. The J gene is TRBJ1-4, the V gene TRBV7-2; D uncertain. The CDR3 sequence is 15 residues long. V gave up 5 bases and J gave up 0 bases, with 10 bases separating them. CDR1 and CDR2 from the germline V gene are SGHTA and FQGNSA. The CDR3 DNA is TGTGCCAGCAGCCCAAAGCGGGCAACTAATGAAAAACTGTTTTTT. The encoded protein is CASSPKRATNEKLFF.